A selection of T cell receptor delta chains follows, all from one sample in a study of gamma-delta chains in newborns, infants, children. TCRdb redid the clone calls on the reads with CATT. The sample lists 14,000 to 15,000 delta-chain clones; 7% to 8.5% were seen once. Sequenced input: blood. These receptors were obtained from a child who was a newborn, infant or young child, either healthy, febrile or measles-vaccinated (not recorded which). Both conserved end residues are part of each CDR3. D genes are given only for firm matches. Size is stated for part of the rows, as once, few or many counts, or as a class when the clone is expanded.

V,D,J,size,DNA,CDR3
TRDV2,NA,TRDJ3,few,TGTGCCTGTGACACCGTAGGGGATCCCCCCTGGGACACCCGACAGATGTTTTTC,CACDTVGDPPWDTRQMFF
TRDV2,TRDD3,TRDJ3,NA,TGTGCCTGTGACGTACTGGGGATTAAGAGCTCCTGGGACACCCGACAGGTGTTTTTC,CACDVLGIKSSWDTRQVFF
TRDV2,TRDD3,TRDJ2,medium-sized,TGTGCCTGTGATTCACTGGGGGATACTTTGACAGCACAACTCTTCTTT,CACDSLGDTLTAQLFF
TRDV2,NA,TRDJ3,NA,TGTGCCTGTGACACCGCGGGATTCAGCTCCTGGGACACCCGACAGATGTTTTTC,CACDTAGFSSWDTRQMFF
TRDV2,NA,TRDJ2,few,TGTGCCTGTGACACTGGGGATGGACCTTTGACAGCACAACTCTTCTTT,CACDTGDGPLTAQLFF
TRDV2,TRDD3,TRDJ3,few,TGTGCCTGTGATCCCCTACTGGGGGATCCGAGCTCCTGGGACACCCGACAGATGTTTTTC,CACDPLLGDPSSWDTRQMFF
TRDV2,TRDD3,TRDJ3,NA,TGTGCCTGTGACACCTTACTGGGGGAACGCTCCTGGGACACCCGACAGATGTTTTTC,CACDTLLGERSWDTRQMFF
TRDV2,NA,TRDJ3,many,TGTGCCTGTGACCCTACCCGGGGTTCCAGCTCCTGGGACACCCGACAGATGTTTTTC,CACDPTRGSSSWDTRQMFF
TRDV2,NA,TRDJ3,few,TGTGCCTGTGACACTGGGGGGTTCCTCTCCTGGGACACCCGACAGATGTTTTTC,CACDTGGFLSWDTRQMFF
TRDV2,TRDD3,TRDJ2,NA,TGTTCCTGTTACATACTGGGGGATACGCCTTTGCCGGCACAACTCTTCTTT,CSCYILGDTPLPAQLFF
TRDV2,NA,TRDJ3,medium-sized,TGTGCCTGTGTATCTGTTACGGAAAGGTCCTGGGACACCCGACAGATGTTTTTC,CACVSVTERSWDTRQMFF
TRDV2,TRDD3,TRDJ3,few,TGTGCCTGTGACACCGCAAATGGGGGATACGATAGCTCCTGGGACACCCGACAGATGTTTTTC,CACDTANGGYDSSWDTRQMFF
TRDV2,TRDD3,TRDJ3,NA,TGTGCCTGTGACGGGCTACTGGGGGATCAAACCTGGGACACCCGACAGATGTTTTTC,CACDGLLGDQTWDTRQMFF
TRDV2,TRDD3,TRDJ1,NA,TGTGCCTGTGACATACTGGGGACCGATAAACTCATCTTT,CACDILGTDKLIF
TRDV2,TRDD3,TRDJ3,NA,TGTGCCTGTGACACCCTGTCCTGGGGGATACGCTCCTGGGACACCCGACAGATGTTTTTC,CACDTLSWGIRSWDTRQMFF
TRDV2,TRDD3,TRDJ1,many,TGTGCCTGTGACAAAATACTGGGGGATAAACTCATCTTT,CACDKILGDKLIF
TRDV2,TRDD3,TRDJ3,NA,TGTGCCTGTGACACCGTGCTGGGGGATACGATAAGCTCCTGGGACACCCGACAGATGTTTTTC,CACDTVLGDTISSWDTRQMFF
TRDV2,TRDD3,TRDJ3,many,TGTGCCTGTGACCTACTGGGGATTAGCTCCTGGGACACCCGACAGATGTTTTTC,CACDLLGISSWDTRQMFF
TRDV2,NA,TRDJ3,few,TGTGCCTGTGACACAATCGACGTTTCCTCCTGGGACACCCGACAGATGTTTTTC,CACDTIDVSSWDTRQMFF
TRDV2,TRDD3,TRDJ3,NA,TGTGCCTGTGACACCGGTTGGGGGACCACCAGCTCCTGGGACACCCGCCAGATGTTTTTC,CACDTGWGTTSSWDTRQMFF
TRDV1,TRDD3,TRDJ2,NA,TGTGCTCTTGGGGAACTAACTGGGGGATACTTGACAGCACAACTCTTCTTT,CALGELTGGYLTAQLFF
TRDV2,NA,TRDJ3,NA,TGTGCCTGTGACACCGTGGCGGGTCCAGCCATCAGCTCCTGGGACACCCGACAGATGTTTTTC,CACDTVAGPAISSWDTRQMFF
TRDV2,TRDD3,TRDJ3,many,TGTGCCTGTGACACCGTACTGGGGGATTTTTGGGACACCCGACAGATGTTTTTC,CACDTVLGDFWDTRQMFF
TRDV2,NA,TRDJ3,NA,TGTGCCTGTGACACCGCAGGAGCATCCTGGGACACCCGACAGATGTTTTTC,CACDTAGASWDTRQMFF
TRDV2,NA,TRDJ3,few,TGTGCCTGTGACACAGTACTGGAGAGCTCCTGGGACACCCGACAGATGTTTTTC,CACDTVLESSWDTRQMFF
TRDV2,TRDD3,TRDJ2,NA,TGTGCCTGTGACAATACTGGGGCGTCTTTGACAGCCCAACTCTTCTTT,CACDNTGASLTAQLFF
TRDV2,TRDD3,TRDJ4,few,TGTGCCTGTGACACCGGAAAAGGGGGATACGCAAGACCCAGACCCCTGATCTTT,CACDTGKGGYARPRPLIF
TRDV2,TRDD3,TRDJ2,NA,TGTGCCTGTGACTTCGCGGGGGATAGCCCGACAGCACAACTCTTCTTT,CACDFAGDSPTAQLFF
TRDV2,TRDD3,TRDJ3,few,TGTGCCTGTGACACGAGCGCCCTTGCTGGGGATACCTGGGACACCCGACAGATGTTTTTC,CACDTSALAGDTWDTRQMFF
TRDV2,NA,TRDJ3,NA,TGTGCCTGTGACACCGCGGGACATAGCTCCTGGGACACCCGACAGATGTTTTTC,CACDTAGHSSWDTRQMFF
TRDV2,TRDD3,TRDJ2,few,TGTGCCTGTGACGTACTGGGGATACAAGCTTTGACCGCACAACTCTTCTTT,CACDVLGIQALTAQLFF
TRDV2,TRDD3,TRDJ3,few,TGTGCCTGTGACTACCTATGGGGGATACGTAGCTCCTGGGACACCCGACAGATGTTTTTC,CACDYLWGIRSSWDTRQMFF
TRDV1,NA,TRDJ1,NA,TGTGCTCTTGGGGAAAGCGACTGGATAGCTGGAGGCTTCTACACCGATAAACTCATCTTT,CALGESDWIAGGFYTDKLIF
TRDV2,TRDD3,TRDJ3,NA,TGTGCCTGTGACGCCTGGGGGGTCTCCTGGGACACCCGACAGATGTTTTTC,CACDAWGVSWDTRQMFF
TRDV2,TRDD3,TRDJ3,few,TGTGCCTGTGGCATACTGGGGGATAAGAGCTCCTGGGACACCCGACAGATGTTTTTC,CACGILGDKSSWDTRQMFF
TRDV2,TRDD3,TRDJ3,few,TGTGCCTGTGACTCCCTTTTACTGGGGGATACACCCTCCTGGGACACCCGACAGATGTTTTTC,CACDSLLLGDTPSWDTRQMFF
TRDV3,TRDD3,TRDJ1,NA,TGTGCCTTTTCGCCAGGGGGATCATCTAACCTGTACACCGATAAACTCATCTTT,CAFSPGGSSNLYTDKLIF
TRDV2,NA,TRDJ3,NA,TGTGCCTGTGACACCTGGGGGCGACCAAGCTCCTGGGACACCCGACAGATGTTTTTC,CACDTWGRPSSWDTRQMFF
TRDV2,TRDD3,TRDJ3,once,TGTGCCTGTGCCGGGGGATACGGAAAATGGCCTTGGGACACCCGACAGATGTTTTTC,CACAGGYGKWPWDTRQMFF
TRDV2,NA,TRDJ3,few,TGTGCCTGTGACCCCCCATCTGGGGATCCAAGCTCCTGGGACACCCGACAGATGTTTTTC,CACDPPSGDPSSWDTRQMFF
TRDV2,TRDD3,TRDJ3,NA,TGTGCCTGTGACACTCTGGGGGATATGGACACCCGACAGATGTTTTTC,CACDTLGDMDTRQMFF
TRDV2,NA,TRDJ3,NA,TGTGCCTGTGACACCGAGGGGGAGAACTGGGACACCCGACAGATGTTTTTC,CACDTEGENWDTRQMFF